These T cell receptor beta chains were read from a single sample in a study of blood T cell repertoires in COVID-19. Clones were sequenced by immunoSEQ multiplex PCR, and TCRdb holds only the in-frame ones, with some missing. Here the sample spans 200,000 to 250,000 clones, around 84% being singletons. The sequenced sample was PBMCs or T cells enriched from blood (not recorded which). Receptor source: a woman in her thirties or forties who had recovered from COVID-19. Both conserved end residues are part of each CDR3. Fields, in order: D gene, J gene, V gene, clone size, CDR3 DNA, CDR3 protein. D genes are given only for firm matches. Rows may omit the clone size; those that give it use once, few, many or a size class.

d_gene: TRBD1; j_gene: TRBJ1-3; v_gene: TRBV6-8; abundance: few; CDR3nt: TGTGCCAGCAGCCAGGGGGCCTACACCATATATTTT; CDR3aa: CASSQGAYTIYF
d_gene: .; j_gene: TRBJ1-2; v_gene: TRBV19; abundance: .; CDR3nt: TGTGCCAGTCAGGGGCTAGACAAACGGTCCGGCTACACCTTC; CDR3aa: CASQGLDKRSGYTF
d_gene: TRBD1; j_gene: TRBJ1-2; v_gene: TRBV28; abundance: .; CDR3nt: TGTGCCAGCAGTACCTCCGGGACAGAGGCCGTTGAAGGCTACACCTTC; CDR3aa: CASSTSGTEAVEGYTF
d_gene: TRBD2; j_gene: TRBJ2-1; v_gene: TRBV2; abundance: .; CDR3nt: TGTGCCAGCAGTGCCACTAGCGGGAGCTCCTACAATGAGCAGTTCTTC; CDR3aa: CASSATSGSSYNEQFF
d_gene: .; j_gene: TRBJ1-4; v_gene: TRBV19; abundance: .; CDR3nt: TGTGCCAGTAGTGCCGGGACTGCCGCAACTAATGAAAAACTGTTTTTT; CDR3aa: CASSAGTAATNEKLFF
d_gene: TRBD1; j_gene: TRBJ1-1; v_gene: TRBV2; abundance: .; CDR3nt: TGTGCCAGCAGCCGGGACAGGGACACTGAAGCTTTCTTT; CDR3aa: CASSRDRDTEAFF
d_gene: .; j_gene: TRBJ1-2; v_gene: TRBV28; abundance: .; CDR3nt: TGTGCCAGCAGTATGGACAGATCCTACTATGGCTACACCTTC; CDR3aa: CASSMDRSYYGYTF
d_gene: .; j_gene: TRBJ1-2; v_gene: TRBV12-3/TRBV12-4; abundance: .; CDR3nt: TGTGCCAGCAGTGCCGGGTCTCACTATGGCTACACCTTC; CDR3aa: CASSAGSHYGYTF
d_gene: TRBD2; j_gene: TRBJ2-2; v_gene: TRBV29-1; abundance: .; CDR3nt: TGCAGCGCGGGACTAGCTAACACCGGGGAGCTGTTTTTT; CDR3aa: CSAGLANTGELFF
d_gene: TRBD2; j_gene: TRBJ2-2; v_gene: TRBV2; abundance: .; CDR3nt: TGTGCCAGCAGTCATAATCTAGCGGGAGTACTAGAAACCGGGGAGCTGTTTTTT; CDR3aa: CASSHNLAGVLETGELFF
d_gene: TRBD1; j_gene: TRBJ1-4; v_gene: TRBV30; abundance: .; CDR3nt: TGTGCCTGGAGAGATCGACAGGGTGGCGAAAAACTGTTTTTT; CDR3aa: CAWRDRQGGEKLFF
d_gene: TRBD1; j_gene: TRBJ2-5; v_gene: TRBV7-9; abundance: .; CDR3nt: TGTGCCAGCAGCTTGATGGGACAGGAACAAGAGACCCAGTACTTC; CDR3aa: CASSLMGQEQETQYF
d_gene: TRBD1; j_gene: TRBJ1-5; v_gene: TRBV19; abundance: .; CDR3nt: TGTGCCACCCGACAGGGGAACCAGCCCCAGCATTTT; CDR3aa: CATRQGNQPQHF
d_gene: .; j_gene: TRBJ1-1; v_gene: TRBV3-1/TRBV3-2; abundance: .; CDR3nt: TGTGCCAGCAGCCAGAGAGACCGGGGCACTGAAGCTTTCTTT; CDR3aa: CASSQRDRGTEAFF
d_gene: .; j_gene: TRBJ2-3; v_gene: TRBV7-9; abundance: .; CDR3nt: TGTGCCATTCCGTCCGAGCCGGCAGATACGCAGTATTTT; CDR3aa: CAIPSEPADTQYF
d_gene: .; j_gene: TRBJ2-1; v_gene: TRBV7-2; abundance: many; CDR3nt: TGTGCCAGCAGCTCGGAGGGGGCGAGACGTCATGAGCAGTTCTTC; CDR3aa: CASSSEGARRHEQFF
d_gene: TRBD1; j_gene: TRBJ1-1; v_gene: TRBV6-2/TRBV6-3; abundance: .; CDR3nt: TGTGCCAGCAGCCAGAAGGGGGCCCCTGAAGCTTTCTTT; CDR3aa: CASSQKGAPEAFF
d_gene: .; j_gene: TRBJ1-3; v_gene: TRBV5-1; abundance: few; CDR3nt: TGCGCCAGCAGCGTGGCATTGGGGGGATCTGGAAACACCATATATTTT; CDR3aa: CASSVALGGSGNTIYF
d_gene: .; j_gene: TRBJ2-3; v_gene: TRBV7-2; abundance: .; CDR3nt: TGTGCCAGCAGCTTAGGGCAGATTGATACGCAGTATTTT; CDR3aa: CASSLGQIDTQYF
d_gene: .; j_gene: TRBJ1-1; v_gene: TRBV2; abundance: once; CDR3nt: TGTGCCAGCACGAGGGTAGTCAAGAACACTGAAGCTTTCTTT; CDR3aa: CASTRVVKNTEAFF
d_gene: TRBD2; j_gene: TRBJ2-1; v_gene: TRBV7-8; abundance: .; CDR3nt: TGTGCCAGCAGCCCGGGGGGACTAGTGGCCAATGAGCAGTTCTTC; CDR3aa: CASSPGGLVANEQFF
d_gene: TRBD1; j_gene: TRBJ2-1; v_gene: TRBV5-4; abundance: .; CDR3nt: TGTGCCAGCCTTATAGCCCCGGGACAGGGAGGTGAGCAGTTCTTC; CDR3aa: CASLIAPGQGGEQFF
d_gene: .; j_gene: TRBJ1-3; v_gene: TRBV30; abundance: .; CDR3nt: TGTGCCTGGACTCGGGGCTCTGGAAACACCATATATTTT; CDR3aa: CAWTRGSGNTIYF
d_gene: .; j_gene: TRBJ2-3; v_gene: TRBV12-5; abundance: .; CDR3nt: TGTGCTAGCGGCGGGCGGGCCCGCACAGATACGCAGTATTTT; CDR3aa: CASGGRARTDTQYF
d_gene: TRBD2; j_gene: TRBJ2-1; v_gene: TRBV7-2; abundance: .; CDR3nt: TGTGCCAGCAGCTTAGCACTAGCGGGAGCGGGCGAGCAGTTCTTC; CDR3aa: CASSLALAGAGEQFF
d_gene: TRBD1; j_gene: TRBJ1-1; v_gene: TRBV18; abundance: .; CDR3nt: TGTGCCAGCTCACGTCTTCCGGGACAGGGGGCTTGGGGCACTGAAGCTTTCTTT; CDR3aa: CASSRLPGQGAWGTEAFF
d_gene: .; j_gene: TRBJ1-1; v_gene: TRBV25-1; abundance: .; CDR3nt: TGTGCCAGCAGCGAAATTACAGCATTGAACACTGAAGCTTTCTTT; CDR3aa: CASSEITALNTEAFF
d_gene: .; j_gene: TRBJ1-2; v_gene: TRBV28; abundance: .; CDR3nt: TGTGCCAGCAGTTTAACAGGCCGGGGGAACTATGGCTACACCTTC; CDR3aa: CASSLTGRGNYGYTF
d_gene: TRBD1; j_gene: TRBJ1-5; v_gene: TRBV7-2; abundance: .; CDR3nt: TGTGCCAGCAGCTACGGGGGACAGGGGTATCAGCCCCAGCATTTT; CDR3aa: CASSYGGQGYQPQHF
d_gene: .; j_gene: TRBJ2-3; v_gene: TRBV21-1; abundance: .; CDR3nt: TGTGCCAGCAGCAAAGCATTAGTAGCAAGAGCGACAGGAGAAGATACGCAGTATTTT; CDR3aa: CASSKALVARATGEDTQYF
d_gene: .; j_gene: TRBJ2-2; v_gene: TRBV27; abundance: .; CDR3nt: TGTGCCAGCAGGCCCCTAGGCGCCAATACCGGGGAGCTGTTTTTT; CDR3aa: CASRPLGANTGELFF
d_gene: TRBD2; j_gene: TRBJ2-1; v_gene: TRBV10-1; abundance: .; CDR3nt: TGCGCCAGCAGTGGACTAGCGGGAGGGGTTTACAATGAGCAGTTCTTC; CDR3aa: CASSGLAGGVYNEQFF
d_gene: TRBD1; j_gene: TRBJ2-5; v_gene: TRBV5-6; abundance: .; CDR3nt: TGTGCCAGCAGCTCCTCCGGTCGGACAGGGTACCAAGAGACCCAGTACTTC; CDR3aa: CASSSSGRTGYQETQYF
d_gene: TRBD2; j_gene: TRBJ2-1; v_gene: TRBV6-5; abundance: .; CDR3nt: TGTGCCAGCAGTCAGTATAGCGGGAGGGAGCAGTTCTTC; CDR3aa: CASSQYSGREQFF
d_gene: TRBD2; j_gene: TRBJ2-1; v_gene: TRBV4-1; abundance: .; CDR3nt: TGCGCCAGCAGCCAGATAGGACTAGCGGGATCCTCCTACAATGAGCAGTTCTTC; CDR3aa: CASSQIGLAGSSYNEQFF
d_gene: TRBD1; j_gene: TRBJ2-7; v_gene: TRBV5-5; abundance: .; CDR3nt: TGTGCCAGCACACCCCGCGACAGGGGCGAAGGCGAGCAGTACTTC; CDR3aa: CASTPRDRGEGEQYF
d_gene: .; j_gene: TRBJ2-3; v_gene: TRBV28; abundance: .; CDR3nt: TGTGCCAGCAGTTTCGAGGATACGCAGTATTTT; CDR3aa: CASSFEDTQYF
d_gene: .; j_gene: TRBJ2-1; v_gene: TRBV30; abundance: .; CDR3nt: TGTGCCTGGAGTGTGGCTGGGCTAGCTCGGCAGTTCTTC; CDR3aa: CAWSVAGLARQFF
d_gene: .; j_gene: TRBJ2-3; v_gene: TRBV15; abundance: .; CDR3nt: TGTGCCACCAGTCTGGGCCTCCCAGATACGCAGTATTTT; CDR3aa: CATSLGLPDTQYF
d_gene: .; j_gene: TRBJ2-3; v_gene: TRBV30; abundance: .; CDR3nt: TGTGCCTGGAGACCGATAGATTATAGGGGAGATACGCAGTATTTT; CDR3aa: CAWRPIDYRGDTQYF
d_gene: TRBD1; j_gene: TRBJ2-7; v_gene: TRBV9; abundance: many; CDR3nt: TGTGCCAGCAGCGTGACAGGGGCTTACGAGCAGTACTTC; CDR3aa: CASSVTGAYEQYF
d_gene: .; j_gene: TRBJ2-4; v_gene: TRBV5-1; abundance: .; CDR3nt: TGCGCCAGCAGCTTGGGTCCGGTATCGGCGGACATTCAGTACTTC; CDR3aa: CASSLGPVSADIQYF
d_gene: .; j_gene: TRBJ1-1; v_gene: TRBV10-3; abundance: .; CDR3nt: TGTGCCATCAGTGAGAGGGGGGAGGGAGGAACTGAAGCTTTCTTT; CDR3aa: CAISERGEGGTEAFF
d_gene: TRBD1; j_gene: TRBJ2-6; v_gene: TRBV30; abundance: once; CDR3nt: TGTGCCTGGAGTGTCTGGGACAGGTTATCTGGGGCCAACGTCCTGACTTTC; CDR3aa: CAWSVWDRLSGANVLTF
d_gene: TRBD2; j_gene: TRBJ2-1; v_gene: TRBV10-1; abundance: few; CDR3nt: TGCGCCAGCTGGTGGGAGGGTTGTGAGCAGTTCTTC; CDR3aa: CASWWEGCEQFF
d_gene: .; j_gene: TRBJ1-1; v_gene: TRBV27; abundance: .; CDR3nt: TGTGCCAGCAGTGGATTTCAGGGGCTTGGTACTGAAGCTTTCTTT; CDR3aa: CASSGFQGLGTEAFF
d_gene: TRBD1; j_gene: TRBJ2-7; v_gene: TRBV24-1; abundance: .; CDR3nt: TGTGCCACCAGTGAAGGGAGACAGGGAATCGACGAGCAGTACTTC; CDR3aa: CATSEGRQGIDEQYF
d_gene: TRBD2; j_gene: TRBJ2-1; v_gene: TRBV28; abundance: .; CDR3nt: TGTGCCAGCAGTACACCCGCCCTAGCGGGAAGATACAATGAGCAGTTCTTC; CDR3aa: CASSTPALAGRYNEQFF
d_gene: TRBD2; j_gene: TRBJ2-1; v_gene: TRBV5-1; abundance: .; CDR3nt: TGCGCCAGCAGCTTGGCCCTTTCGTCGGCTAGCGGGGTCTATGAGCAGTTCTTC; CDR3aa: CASSLALSSASGVYEQFF
d_gene: .; j_gene: TRBJ1-4; v_gene: TRBV2; abundance: .; CDR3nt: TGTGGCTCCAGACTGGAAAAACTGTTTTTT; CDR3aa: CGSRLEKLFF
d_gene: TRBD1; j_gene: TRBJ1-2; v_gene: TRBV27; abundance: .; CDR3nt: TGTGCCAGCAGGACAGGGAAGGGGAACTATGGCTACACCTTC; CDR3aa: CASRTGKGNYGYTF
d_gene: .; j_gene: TRBJ2-1; v_gene: TRBV6-4; abundance: .; CDR3nt: TGTGCCAGCAGTGCGTCCAATTCGGGCAATGAGCAGTTCTTC; CDR3aa: CASSASNSGNEQFF
d_gene: TRBD2; j_gene: TRBJ2-1; v_gene: TRBV28; abundance: .; CDR3nt: TGTGCCAGCAGCACTAGCGGGAGCTCCTACAATGAGCAGTTCTTC; CDR3aa: CASSTSGSSYNEQFF
d_gene: TRBD2; j_gene: TRBJ2-1; v_gene: TRBV6-1; abundance: .; CDR3nt: TGTGCCAGCAGTGAACTCGCTGGGGGTAGCGGGATTGAGCAGTTCTTC; CDR3aa: CASSELAGGSGIEQFF
d_gene: .; j_gene: TRBJ2-3; v_gene: TRBV18; abundance: .; CDR3nt: TGTGCCAGCTCACCGGACAATAGCACAGATACGCAGTATTTT; CDR3aa: CASSPDNSTDTQYF
d_gene: TRBD1; j_gene: TRBJ1-3; v_gene: TRBV7-9; abundance: once; CDR3nt: TGTGCCAGCAGCAAATACAGGGGGCGAGGAAACACCATATATTTT; CDR3aa: CASSKYRGRGNTIYF
d_gene: TRBD1; j_gene: TRBJ2-6; v_gene: TRBV5-1; abundance: .; CDR3nt: TGCGCCAGCAGCCTCCCCGGGACAGCTGGGGCCAACGTCCTGACTTTC; CDR3aa: CASSLPGTAGANVLTF
d_gene: .; j_gene: TRBJ2-1; v_gene: TRBV7-8; abundance: .; CDR3nt: TGTGCCAGCAGCCAATACAGGAATGAGCAGTTCTTC; CDR3aa: CASSQYRNEQFF
d_gene: .; j_gene: TRBJ2-1; v_gene: TRBV10-3; abundance: once; CDR3nt: TGTGCCATCAGTGACCCCCACACTAGATACAATGAGCAGTTCTTC; CDR3aa: CAISDPHTRYNEQFF